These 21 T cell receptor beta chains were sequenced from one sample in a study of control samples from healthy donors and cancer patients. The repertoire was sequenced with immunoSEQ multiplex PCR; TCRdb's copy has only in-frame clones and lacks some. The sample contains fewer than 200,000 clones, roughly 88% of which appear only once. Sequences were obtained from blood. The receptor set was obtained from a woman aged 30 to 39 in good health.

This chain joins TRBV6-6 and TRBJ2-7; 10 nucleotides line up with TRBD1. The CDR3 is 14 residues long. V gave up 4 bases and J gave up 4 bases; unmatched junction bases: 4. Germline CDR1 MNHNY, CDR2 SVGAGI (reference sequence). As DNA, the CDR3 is TGTGCCAGCAGTTCGGGACAGGGGTTATACGAGCAGTACGTC. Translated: CASSSGQGLYEQYV.

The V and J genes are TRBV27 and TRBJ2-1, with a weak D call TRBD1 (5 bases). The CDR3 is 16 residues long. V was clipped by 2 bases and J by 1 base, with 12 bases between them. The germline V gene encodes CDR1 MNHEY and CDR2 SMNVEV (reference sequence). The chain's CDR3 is CASSLRGASSYNEQFF. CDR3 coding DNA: TGTGCCAGCAGTTTAAGGGGTGCTAGTTCCTACAATGAGCAGTTCTTC.

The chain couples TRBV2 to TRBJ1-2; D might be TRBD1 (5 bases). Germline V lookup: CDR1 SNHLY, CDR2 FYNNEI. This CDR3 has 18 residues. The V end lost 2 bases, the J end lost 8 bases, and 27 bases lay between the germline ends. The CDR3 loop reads CASSEPSGRDYAFLGYTF. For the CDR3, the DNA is TGTGCCAGCAGTGAACCGAGTGGCAGGGATTACGCGTTTTTGGGCTACACCTTC.

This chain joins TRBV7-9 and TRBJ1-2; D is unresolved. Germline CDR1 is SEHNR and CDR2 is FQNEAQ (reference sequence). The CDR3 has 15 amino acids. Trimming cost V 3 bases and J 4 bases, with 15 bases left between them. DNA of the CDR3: TGTGCCAGCAGCTTCGACCTTGCACTACCCTATGGCTACACCTTC. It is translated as CASSFDLALPYGYTF.

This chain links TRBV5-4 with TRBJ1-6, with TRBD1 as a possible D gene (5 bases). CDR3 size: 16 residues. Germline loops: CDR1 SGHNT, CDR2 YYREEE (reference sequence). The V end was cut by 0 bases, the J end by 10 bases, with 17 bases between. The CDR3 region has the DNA TGTGCCAGCAGCTTGGTGAAGGGCAGGGTCCCCTCACCCCTCCACTTT. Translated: CASSLVKGRVPSPLHF.

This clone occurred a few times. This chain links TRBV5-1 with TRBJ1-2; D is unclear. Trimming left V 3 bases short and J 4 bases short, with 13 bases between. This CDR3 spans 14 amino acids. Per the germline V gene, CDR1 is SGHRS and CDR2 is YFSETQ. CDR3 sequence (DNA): TGCGCCAGCAGCTCGGACGGAGCGCTCTATGGCTACACCTTC. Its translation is CASSSDGALYGYTF. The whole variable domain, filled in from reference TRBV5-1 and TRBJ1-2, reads KAGVTQTPRYLIKTRGQQVTLSCSPISGHRSVSWYQQTPGQGLQFLFEYFSETQRNKGNFPGRFSGRQFSNSRSEMNVSTLELGDSALYLCASSSDGALYGYTFGSGTRLTVV.

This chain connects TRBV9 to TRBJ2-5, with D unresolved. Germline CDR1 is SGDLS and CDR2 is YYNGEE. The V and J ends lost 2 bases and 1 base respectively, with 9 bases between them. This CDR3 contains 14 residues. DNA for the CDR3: TGTGCCAGCAGCGTTGGACCGACCCAAGAGACCCAGTACTTC. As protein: CASSVGPTQETQYF.

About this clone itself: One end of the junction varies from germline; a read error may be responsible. The chain's CDR3 is CASSHQAGHRGAVF. CDR3 DNA: TGTGCCAGCAGCCATCAGGCGGGGCACCGGGGAGCTGTTTTT. The rearrangement links TRBV14 to TRBJ2-2; weak D call: TRBD2 (6 bases). CDR1 and CDR2 (germline): SGHDN, FVKESK. This CDR3 contains 14 residues.

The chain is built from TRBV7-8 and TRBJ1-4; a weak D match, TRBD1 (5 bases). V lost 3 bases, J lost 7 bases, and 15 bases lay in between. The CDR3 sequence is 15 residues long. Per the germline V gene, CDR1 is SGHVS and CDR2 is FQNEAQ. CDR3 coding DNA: TGTGCCAGCAGCTTCGGGGGGGGTTTCGGTGAAAAACTGTTTTTT. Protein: CASSFGGGFGEKLFF.

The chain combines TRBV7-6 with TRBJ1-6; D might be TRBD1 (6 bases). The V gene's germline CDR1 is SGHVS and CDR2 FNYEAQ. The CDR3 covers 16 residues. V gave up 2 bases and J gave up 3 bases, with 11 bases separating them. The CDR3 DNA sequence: TGTGCCAGCAGCTTACGGGACAAGGACTATAATTCACCCCTCCACTTT. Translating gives CASSLRDKDYNSPLHF.

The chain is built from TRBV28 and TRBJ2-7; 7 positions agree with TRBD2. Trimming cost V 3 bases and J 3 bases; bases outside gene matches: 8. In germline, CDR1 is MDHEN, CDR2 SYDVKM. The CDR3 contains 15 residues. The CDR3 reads CASSFLRRELYEQYF. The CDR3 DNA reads TGTGCCAGCAGTTTCCTCCGGCGGGAGCTCTACGAGCAGTACTTC.

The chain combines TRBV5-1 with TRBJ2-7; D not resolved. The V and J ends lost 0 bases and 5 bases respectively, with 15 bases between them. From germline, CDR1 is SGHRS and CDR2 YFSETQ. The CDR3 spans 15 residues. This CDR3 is CASSLDGLNGDEQYF. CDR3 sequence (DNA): TGCGCCAGCAGCTTGGATGGGCTCAACGGCGACGAGCAGTACTTC.

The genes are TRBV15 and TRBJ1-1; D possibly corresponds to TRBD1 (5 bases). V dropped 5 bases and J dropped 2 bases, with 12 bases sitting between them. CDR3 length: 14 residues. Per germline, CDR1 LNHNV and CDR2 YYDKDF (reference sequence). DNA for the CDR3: TGTGCCACCAGCCGTGGGACGGTAAACACTGAAGCTTTCTTT. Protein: CATSRGTVNTEAFF.

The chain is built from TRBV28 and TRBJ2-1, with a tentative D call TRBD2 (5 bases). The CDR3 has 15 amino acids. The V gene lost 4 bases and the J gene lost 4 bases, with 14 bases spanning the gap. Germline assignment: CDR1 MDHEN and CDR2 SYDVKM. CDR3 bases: TGTGCCAGCAGTTCCGGCCAGCGGCCATACAATGAGCAGTTCTTC. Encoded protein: CASSSGQRPYNEQFF.

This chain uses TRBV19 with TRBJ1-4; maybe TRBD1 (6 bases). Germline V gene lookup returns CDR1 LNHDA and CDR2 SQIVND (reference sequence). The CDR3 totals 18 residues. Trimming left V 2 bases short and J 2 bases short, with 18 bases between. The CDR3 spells CASSITRGQTDTNEKLFF. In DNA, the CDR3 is TGTGCCAGTAGTATAACACGGGGGCAAACGGACACTAATGAAAAACTGTTTTTT.

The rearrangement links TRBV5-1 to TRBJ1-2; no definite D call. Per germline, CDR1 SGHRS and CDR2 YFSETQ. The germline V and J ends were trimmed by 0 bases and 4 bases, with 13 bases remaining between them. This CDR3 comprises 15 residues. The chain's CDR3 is CASSLEAGTGYGYTF. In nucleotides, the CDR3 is TGCGCCAGCAGCTTGGAGGCGGGAACTGGCTATGGCTACACCTTC.

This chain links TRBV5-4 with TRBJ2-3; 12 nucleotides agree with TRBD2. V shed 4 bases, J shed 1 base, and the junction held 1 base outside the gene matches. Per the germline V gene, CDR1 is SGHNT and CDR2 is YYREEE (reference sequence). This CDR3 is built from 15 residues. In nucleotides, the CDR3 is TGTGCCAGCAGCCCTAGCGGGAGGGGCACAGATACGCAGTATTTT. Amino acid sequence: CASSPSGRGTDTQYF.

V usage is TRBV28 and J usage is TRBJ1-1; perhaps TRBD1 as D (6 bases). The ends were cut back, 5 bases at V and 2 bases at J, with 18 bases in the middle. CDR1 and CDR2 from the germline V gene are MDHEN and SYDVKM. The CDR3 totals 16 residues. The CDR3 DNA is TGTGCCAGCAGTCGATACAGGGCGATGGGAAACACTGAAGCTTTCTTT. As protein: CASSRYRAMGNTEAFF.

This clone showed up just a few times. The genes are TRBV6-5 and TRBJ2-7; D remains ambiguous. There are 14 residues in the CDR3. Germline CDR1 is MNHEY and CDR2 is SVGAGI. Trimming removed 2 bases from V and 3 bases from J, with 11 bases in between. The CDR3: CASSYGNSYYEQYF. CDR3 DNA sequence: TGTGCCAGCAGTTACGGGAACAGCTACTACGAGCAGTACTTC.

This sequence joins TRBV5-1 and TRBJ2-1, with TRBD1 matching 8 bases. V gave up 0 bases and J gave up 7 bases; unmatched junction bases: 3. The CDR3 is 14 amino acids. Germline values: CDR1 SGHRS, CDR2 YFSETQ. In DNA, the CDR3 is TGCGCCAGCAGCTTGGGACAGGGGAAGAATGAGCAGTTCTTC. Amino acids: CASSLGQGKNEQFF. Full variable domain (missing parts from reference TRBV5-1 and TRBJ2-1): KAGVTQTPRYLIKTRGQQVTLSCSPISGHRSVSWYQQTPGQGLQFLFEYFSETQRNKGNFPGRFSGRQFSNSRSEMNVSTLELGDSALYLCASSLGQGKNEQFFGPGTRLTVL.

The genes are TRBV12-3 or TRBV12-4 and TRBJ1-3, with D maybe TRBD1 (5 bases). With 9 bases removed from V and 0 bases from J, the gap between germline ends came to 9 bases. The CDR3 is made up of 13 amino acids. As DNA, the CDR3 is TGTGCCAGTAGCGACAGCTCTGGAAACACCATATATTTT. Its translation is CASSDSSGNTIYF.